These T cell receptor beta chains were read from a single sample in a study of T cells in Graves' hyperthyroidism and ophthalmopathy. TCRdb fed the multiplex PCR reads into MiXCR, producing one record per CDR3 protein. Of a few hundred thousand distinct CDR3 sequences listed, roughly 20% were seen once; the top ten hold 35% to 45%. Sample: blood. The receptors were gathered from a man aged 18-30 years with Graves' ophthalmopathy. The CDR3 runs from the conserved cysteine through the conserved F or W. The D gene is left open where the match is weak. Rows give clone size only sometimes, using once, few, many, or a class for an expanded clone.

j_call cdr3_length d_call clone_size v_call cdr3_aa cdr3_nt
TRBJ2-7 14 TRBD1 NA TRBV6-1 CASSGQGGTYEQYF TGTGCCAGCAGTGGACAGGGGGGTACCTACGAGCAGTACTTC
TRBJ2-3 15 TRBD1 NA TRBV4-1 CASSQNGQGTDTQYF TGCGCCAGCAGCCAAAATGGACAGGGCACAGATACGCAGTATTTT
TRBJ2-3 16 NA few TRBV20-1 CSATEWDSLLADTQYF TGCAGTGCTACCGAATGGGACTCCCTCTTGGCGGATACGCAGTATTTT
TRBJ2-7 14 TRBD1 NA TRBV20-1 CSASRDRAHYEQYF TGCAGTGCTAGCCGGGACAGGGCTCACTACGAGCAGTACTTC
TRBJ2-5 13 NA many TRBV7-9 CASSLAAMETQYF TGTGCCAGCAGCTTAGCAGCTATGGAGACCCAGTACTTC
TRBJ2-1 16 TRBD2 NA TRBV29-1 CSVEEGLADSYNEQFF TGCAGCGTTGAAGAAGGGCTAGCGGACTCCTACAATGAGCAGTTCTTC
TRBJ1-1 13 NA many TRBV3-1 CASRHRTNTEAFF TGTGCCAGCAGGCACCGAACGAACACTGAAGCTTTCTTT
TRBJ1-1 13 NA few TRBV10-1 CASSEFLNTEAFF TGCGCCAGCAGTGAGTTCCTAAACACTGAAGCTTTCTTT
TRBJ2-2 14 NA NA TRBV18 CASDQQQSTGELFF TGTGCCAGCGACCAGCAGCAGTCCACCGGGGAGCTGTTTTTT
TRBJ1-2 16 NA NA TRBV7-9 CASSRDSSGGPYGYTF TGTGCCAGCAGTCGGGACTCTAGCGGGGGGCCGTATGGCTACACCTTC
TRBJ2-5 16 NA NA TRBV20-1 CSARDLQTMYQETQYF TGCAGTGCTAGAGATCTCCAGACAATGTACCAAGAGACCCAGTACTTC
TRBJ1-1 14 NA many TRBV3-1 CASSQEQLNTEAFF TGTGCCAGCAGCCAAGAACAGCTGAACACTGAAGCTTTCTTT
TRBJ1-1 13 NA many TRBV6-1 CASSPVPNTEAFF TGTGCCAGCTCGCCGGTACCGAACACTGAAGCTTTCTTT
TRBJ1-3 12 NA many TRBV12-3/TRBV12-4 CASSLGGNTIYF TGTGCCAGCAGTTTAGGTGGAAACACCATATATTTT
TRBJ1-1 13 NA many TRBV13 CASSSLRNFWAFF TGTGCCAGCAGCTCATTAAGAAACTTTTGGGCTTTCTTT
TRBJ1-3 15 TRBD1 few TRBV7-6 CASMAGQSAGNTIYF TGTGCCAGCATGGCGGGACAGTCGGCGGGAAACACCATATATTTT
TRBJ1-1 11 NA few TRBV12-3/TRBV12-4 CASSTGSGNFF TGTGCCAGCAGTACAGGGAGCGGAAATTTCTTT
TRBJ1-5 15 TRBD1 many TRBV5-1 CASSKTGEVNQPQHF TGCGCCAGCAGCAAGACAGGGGAGGTCAATCAGCCCCAGCATTTT
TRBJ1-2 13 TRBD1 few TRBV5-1 CASSFTGGGGYTF TGCGCCAGCAGCTTTACAGGGGGCGGCGGCTACACCTTC